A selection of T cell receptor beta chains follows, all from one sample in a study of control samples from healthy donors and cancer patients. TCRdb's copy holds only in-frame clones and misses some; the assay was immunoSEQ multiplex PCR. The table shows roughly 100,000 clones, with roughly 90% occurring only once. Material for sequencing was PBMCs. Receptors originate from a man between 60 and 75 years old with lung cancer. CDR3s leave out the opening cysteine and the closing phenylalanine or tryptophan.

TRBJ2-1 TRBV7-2 ASSTRDRYNEQF
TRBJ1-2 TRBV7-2 ASSLAGLAYGYT
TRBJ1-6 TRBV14 ASSPLGSPLH
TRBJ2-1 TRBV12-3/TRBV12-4 ASKRDRYNEQF
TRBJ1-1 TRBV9 ASSPGGPNTEAF
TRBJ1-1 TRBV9 ASSVWFSGQNTEAF
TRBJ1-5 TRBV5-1 ASRETGGINQPQH
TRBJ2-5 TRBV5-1 ASSRTGFETQY
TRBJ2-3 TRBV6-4 ASSDVAGGGTDTQY
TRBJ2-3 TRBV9 ASSVGGPAAYTDTQY
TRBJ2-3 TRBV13 ASRTSGGLGDTQY
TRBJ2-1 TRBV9 ASSFRLALYNEQF
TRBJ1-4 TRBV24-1 ATSDNGLEKLF
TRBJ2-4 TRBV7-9 ASSPKSLGDIGDIQY
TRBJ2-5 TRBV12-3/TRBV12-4 ASSFSAIEDQY
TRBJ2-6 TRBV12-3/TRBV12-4 AGGRANVLT